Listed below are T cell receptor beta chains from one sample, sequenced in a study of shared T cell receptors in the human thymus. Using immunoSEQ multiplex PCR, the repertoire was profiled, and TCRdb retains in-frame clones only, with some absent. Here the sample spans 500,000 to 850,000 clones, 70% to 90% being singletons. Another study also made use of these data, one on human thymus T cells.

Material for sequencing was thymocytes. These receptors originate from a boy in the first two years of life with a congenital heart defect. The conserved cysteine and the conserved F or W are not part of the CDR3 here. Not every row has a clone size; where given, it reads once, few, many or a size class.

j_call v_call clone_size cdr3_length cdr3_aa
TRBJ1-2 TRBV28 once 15 ASSFWDSRRPNYGYT
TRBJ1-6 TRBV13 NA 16 ASSLLMAASSYNSPLH
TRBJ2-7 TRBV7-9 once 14 ASSQIVGRWYDEQY
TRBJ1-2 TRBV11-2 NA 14 ASSPLRGSGNYGYT
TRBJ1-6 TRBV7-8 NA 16 ASSLEGWGGLGSSPLH
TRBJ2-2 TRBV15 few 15 ATSRGWGQRPAGELF
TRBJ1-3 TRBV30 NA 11 AWSGPMGNTIY
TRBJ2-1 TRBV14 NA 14 ASSQPSGGGYNEQF
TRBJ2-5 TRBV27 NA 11 ASSTSGKETQY
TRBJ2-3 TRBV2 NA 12 ARGTSGGTDTQY
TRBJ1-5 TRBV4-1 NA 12 ASSQGRAGQPQH
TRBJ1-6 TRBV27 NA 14 ASSLSNRDRQSPLH
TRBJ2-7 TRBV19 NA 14 ASSTRGLAGTYEQY
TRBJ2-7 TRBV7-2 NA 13 ASSLRGPGGGEQY
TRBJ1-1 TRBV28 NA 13 ASSFEAGEGTEAF
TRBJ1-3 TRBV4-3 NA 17 ASSQEGRGVGTVGNTIY
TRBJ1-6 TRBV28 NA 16 ASSLETPAGTQNSPLH
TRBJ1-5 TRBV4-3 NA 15 ASSRNRGFSYNQPQH
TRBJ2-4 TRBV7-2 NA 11 ASGRWAKNIQY
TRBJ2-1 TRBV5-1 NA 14 ASSSLTSGSPNEQF
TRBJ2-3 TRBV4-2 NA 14 ASSLRTSGETDTQY
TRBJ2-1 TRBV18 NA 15 ASSPSYSGTSRNEQF
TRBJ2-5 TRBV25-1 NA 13 ASSETTVGVETQY
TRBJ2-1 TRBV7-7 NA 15 ASSLGPGTGPDNEQF
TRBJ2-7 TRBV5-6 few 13 ASSLVWRDRGEQY
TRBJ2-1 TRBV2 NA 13 ASSEFREFRDEQF
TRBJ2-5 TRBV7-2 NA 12 ASSFQGFQETQY
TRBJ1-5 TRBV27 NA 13 ASSSVTSSNQPQH
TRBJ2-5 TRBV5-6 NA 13 ASSLMSPGGETQY
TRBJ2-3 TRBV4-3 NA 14 ASSQEEAGRADTQY
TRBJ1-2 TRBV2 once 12 ASRGQGAWYGYT
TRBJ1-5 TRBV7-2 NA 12 ASSLQGGNQPQH
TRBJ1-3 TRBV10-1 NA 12 ASSESRLGNTIY
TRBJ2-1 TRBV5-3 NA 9 ARSLPNEQF
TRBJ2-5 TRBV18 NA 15 ASSPLRLAGGWETQY
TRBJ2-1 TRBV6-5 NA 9 ASSAVGCKF
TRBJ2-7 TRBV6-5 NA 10 ASSFDRDEQY
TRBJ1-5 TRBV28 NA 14 ASRPSSGQGNQPQH
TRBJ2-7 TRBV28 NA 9 ASRRIYEQY
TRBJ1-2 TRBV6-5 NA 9 AARTVYGYT
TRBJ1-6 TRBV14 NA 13 ASSQEVTANSPLH
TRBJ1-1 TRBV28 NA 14 ASSFSPRTGNTEAF
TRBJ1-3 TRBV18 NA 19 ASSPSPPGSDLRNSGNTIY
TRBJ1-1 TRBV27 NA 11 ASSNTVNTEAF